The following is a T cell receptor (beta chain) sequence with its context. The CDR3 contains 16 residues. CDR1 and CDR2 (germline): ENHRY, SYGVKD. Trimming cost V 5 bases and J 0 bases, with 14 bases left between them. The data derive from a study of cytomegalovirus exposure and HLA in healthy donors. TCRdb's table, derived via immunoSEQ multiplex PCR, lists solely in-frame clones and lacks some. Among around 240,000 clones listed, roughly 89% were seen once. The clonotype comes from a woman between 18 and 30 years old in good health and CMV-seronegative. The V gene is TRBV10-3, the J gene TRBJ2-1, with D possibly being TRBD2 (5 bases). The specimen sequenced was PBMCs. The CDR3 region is CAISQVTGSSYNEQFF. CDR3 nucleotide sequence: TGTGCCATCAGTCAAGTTACGGGGAGCTCCTACAATGAGCAGTTCTTC.